What follows are 29 T cell receptor beta chains derived from one specimen sequenced in a study of early T cells in non-severe SARS-CoV-2 infection. TCRdb reprocessed the 5' RACE reads via MiXCR and lists one record per CDR3 protein. The sample has about 80,000 distinct CDR3 sequences, about 12% seen once. Input material: whole blood. The receptors shown here come from an adult who was a healthcare worker with PCR-confirmed SARS-CoV-2 infection or an uninfected control (not recorded which).

This clonotype was seen more than once but under ten times. The V gene is TRBV28, the J gene TRBJ2-1; 9 bases line up with TRBD1. V lost 10 bases and J lost 9; bases outside the gene matches: 13. Germline V gene lookup returns CDR1 MDHEN and CDR2 SYDVKM. CDR3 length: 14 residues. In DNA, the CDR3 is TGTGCCACCCGCGAGGACAGGGGCTGGGGTGAGCAGTTCTTC. This gives the protein CATREDRGWGEQFF.

CDR3 residues: CAISTGEGETQYF. The CDR3 DNA reads as TGTGCCATCAGTACGGGAGAAGGGGAGACCCAGTACTTC. V usage is TRBV10-3 and J usage is TRBJ2-5, with D maybe TRBD2 (6 bases). The CDR3 covers 13 residues. Germline CDR1 and CDR2: ENHRY and SYGVKD. With 5 bases removed from V and 5 bases from J, the gap between germline ends came to 12 bases.

The chain is built from TRBV30 and TRBJ2-1; D is perhaps TRBD1 (6 bases). The V and J ends lost 5 bases and 12 bases respectively, with 14 bases between them. The CDR3 loop spans 11 amino acids. Germline V gene sequence: CDR1 GTSNPN, CDR2 SVGIG (reference sequence). CDR3 sequence (DNA): TGTGCCTGGGGTAGAGGGACATTGCAGTTCTTC. This sequence encodes CAWGRGTLQFF.

The chain links TRBV5-1 to TRBJ2-1; maybe TRBD2 (7 bases). Trimming took off 3 bases at V and 0 bases at J, with 22 bases between the two ends. Germline V gives CDR1 SGHRS, CDR2 YFSETQ. CDR3 length equals 19 residues. This CDR3 reads CASSSGGQAGTTSYNEQFF. Here the CDR3 DNA reads TGCGCCAGCAGCTCCGGGGGGCAGGCCGGTACTACCTCCTACAATGAGCAGTTCTTC.

The V and J genes are TRBV10-3 and TRBJ1-2; 10 nucleotides line up with TRBD1. The CDR3 consists of 14 residues. After removal of 4 bases from V and 3 bases from J, the junction contained 2 bases not matched to a gene. Germline V gives CDR1 ENHRY, CDR2 SYGVKD. This CDR3 is CAISGDRGDYGYTF. CDR3 coding DNA: TGTGCCATCAGTGGGGACAGGGGAGACTATGGCTACACCTTC.

This clonotype was recorded many times. This chain joins TRBV25-1 and TRBJ1-2, with D perhaps matching TRBD1 (6 bases). The CDR3 totals 13 residues. Germline values: CDR1 MGHDK, CDR2 SYGVNS. V gave up 8 bases and J gave up 2 bases, with 12 bases separating them. The CDR3 is CASGTGWNYGYTF. CDR3 nucleotide sequence: TGTGCCAGCGGAACAGGGTGGAACTATGGCTACACCTTC.

This clonotype occurred many times. The chain recombines TRBV6-1 with TRBJ2-7, with D perhaps TRBD2 (5 bases). The CDR3 is 14 residues long. The germline gives CDR1 MNHNS, CDR2 SASEGT. The germline V and J ends were trimmed by 7 bases and 2 bases, with 15 bases remaining between them. CDR3 protein: CASKPSGEPYEQYF. DNA for the CDR3: TGTGCCAGCAAACCGTCCGGGGAACCCTACGAGCAGTACTTC.

The sample holds a few counts of this clonotype. The chain has TRBV11-2 and TRBJ1-1, with D unclear. V lost 3 bases and J 3 bases, leaving 20 bases between the germline ends. This CDR3 has 17 residues. Germline V gene lookup returns CDR1 SGHAT and CDR2 FQNNGV. The CDR3 sequence: CASSFIGGQQRYTEAFF. The DNA for the CDR3 is TGTGCCAGCAGCTTCATTGGAGGGCAACAAAGGTACACTGAAGCTTTCTTT.

There are many counts of this clonotype. The CDR3, as DNA: TGTGCCAGCAGCTTTCCAGGGTTCGCGGGGGCTTTCTTT. This encodes CASSFPGFAGAFF. The genes are TRBV11-2 and TRBJ1-1, with D tentatively TRBD1 (5 bases). Looked up from germline, CDR1 is SGHAT and CDR2 is FQNNGV. Trimming pared 3 bases from V and 11 bases from J, leaving 16 bases between. CDR3 size: 13 residues.

In this sample, this clonotype turned up many times. The V gene is TRBV19, the J gene TRBJ1-1; 8 bases agree with TRBD1. After removal of 8 bases from V and 2 bases from J, the junction contained 10 bases not matched to a gene. CDR1 and CDR2 (germline): LNHDA, SQIVND (reference sequence). The CDR3 spans 15 residues. Here the CDR3 reads CASYDQGAGNTEAFF. DNA of the CDR3: TGTGCCAGTTATGACCAGGGGGCGGGAAACACTGAAGCTTTCTTT. Complete variable domain (other parts from reference TRBV19 and TRBJ1-1): DGGITQSPKYLFRKEGQNVTLSCEQNLNHDAMYWYRQDPGQGLRLIYYSQIVNDFQKGDIAEGYSVSREKKESFPLTVTSAQKNPTAFYLCASYDQGAGNTEAFFGQGTRLTVV.

The chain couples TRBV19 to TRBJ2-7, with 12 bases fitting TRBD2. CDR1 and CDR2 (germline): LNHDA, SQIVND (reference sequence). The junction had 11 bases not matched to a gene; V was cut back by 8 bases and J by 3 bases. The CDR3 spans 16 residues. In nucleotides, the CDR3 is TGTGCCAGTTTACTAGCGGGAGGTGACATAGACTACGAGCAGTACTTC. Its translation: CASLLAGGDIDYEQYF. Filled out from reference TRBV19 and TRBJ2-7, the complete variable domain reads DGGITQSPKYLFRKEGQNVTLSCEQNLNHDAMYWYRQDPGQGLRLIYYSQIVNDFQKGDIAEGYSVSREKKESFPLTVTSAQKNPTAFYLCASLLAGGDIDYEQYFGPGTRLTVT.

This clonotype occurred many times. The gene calls are TRBV11-2 and TRBJ1-2; TRBD1 matches 7 bases. The CDR3 totals 14 residues. Unmatched junction bases numbered 9, after V lost 5 bases and J lost 6 bases. The V gene's germline CDR1 is SGHAT and CDR2 FQNNGV. This CDR3 reads CASSRGTARDGYTF. DNA for the CDR3: TGTGCCAGCAGCCGCGGGACAGCGAGGGATGGCTACACCTTC.

This clonotype has at least ten counts. The V call is TRBV6-6, the J call TRBJ1-1, with TRBD1 matching over 7 bases. The germline CDR1 and CDR2 sequences are MNHNY and SVGAGI (reference sequence). The CDR3 has 11 amino acids. Trimming at V came to 7 bases and at J to 11 bases, leaving 7 bases not matched to a gene. The CDR3 region is CASTLQGGAFF. CDR3 coding DNA: TGTGCCAGCACCCTGCAGGGGGGGGCTTTCTTT.

The table lists this clonotype with many counts. The rearrangement links TRBV3-1 to TRBJ1-1; D remains ambiguous. Germline V gene sequence: CDR1 LGHDT, CDR2 YNNKEL (reference sequence). Trimming stripped 0 bases from V and 1 base from J, with 6 bases between. The CDR3 has 14 residues. CDR3 sequence: CASSQDPGNTEAFF. The CDR3 DNA is TGTGCCAGCAGCCAAGATCCAGGGAACACTGAAGCTTTCTTT.

The gene calls are TRBV20-1 and TRBJ1-1, with 9 bases identical to TRBD1. V dropped 1 base and J dropped 6; count of bases not matched to a gene: 6. This CDR3 comprises 14 residues. Germline V CDR1 and CDR2: DFQATT, SNEGSKA (reference sequence). The CDR3 loop reads CSARATGTGPEAFF. CDR3 nucleotide sequence: TGCAGTGCTAGAGCCACCGGGACAGGGCCTGAAGCTTTCTTT.

This clonotype occurred many times. The junction shows a germline mismatch at one end, possibly a read error. The chain combines TRBV7-7 with TRBJ2-7, with D possibly matching TRBD2 (6 bases). From germline, CDR1 is SSHAT and CDR2 FNYEAQ (reference sequence). The CDR3 runs 13 residues. The CDR3 here is CASSLGEAGEQYF. The CDR3, as DNA: TGTGCTAGCAGCTTAGGGGAGGCTGGCGAGCAGTACTTC.

The chain uses TRBV28 and TRBJ2-7; the D gene is possibly TRBD1 (6 bases). This CDR3 comprises 15 residues. In germline, CDR1 is MDHEN, CDR2 SYDVKM. The germline V and J ends were trimmed by 4 bases and 3 bases, with 16 bases remaining between them. DNA of the CDR3: TGTGCCAGCAGTTCGGGACAATCGGTGCGCTACGAGCAGTACTTC. This translates into CASSSGQSVRYEQYF. Using reference TRBV28 and TRBJ2-7 for the parts outside the CDR3, the full variable domain is DVKVTQSSRYLVKRTGEKVFLECVQDMDHENMFWYRQDPGLGLRLIYFSYDVKMKEKGDIPEGYSVSREKKERFSLILESASTNQTSMYLCASSSGQSVRYEQYFGPGTRLTVT.

This clonotype was detected many times. V is TRBV12-3 or TRBV12-4 and J is TRBJ2-1; D perhaps matches TRBD2 (6 bases). With 3 bases removed from V and 6 bases from J, the gap between germline ends came to 12 bases. The CDR3 sequence is 14 residues long. The CDR3 is CASSFRLEGNEQFF. CDR3 sequence (DNA): TGTGCCAGCAGTTTCCGACTAGAGGGCAATGAGCAGTTCTTC.

The chain uses TRBV12-3 or TRBV12-4 and TRBJ2-2, with D unresolved. Trimming left V 2 bases short and J 2 bases short, with 9 bases between. This CDR3 has 15 amino acids. For the CDR3, the DNA is TGTGCCAGCAGTTTATTACAGAAAAACACCGGGGAGCTGTTTTTT. It is translated as CASSLLQKNTGELFF.

This clonotype was observed at least ten times. CDR3 nucleotides: TGTGCCAGCCACCCGGACACCGGGCGTGGTACGCAGTATTTT. Encoded protein: CASHPDTGRGTQYF. V and J are TRBV5-6 and TRBJ2-3, with D perhaps matching TRBD1 (5 bases). V lost 7 bases to trimming and J lost 8 bases, with 20 bases between them. Germline V gene lookup returns CDR1 SGHDT and CDR2 YYEEEE. CDR3 length: 14 residues.

The chain employs TRBV11-1 and TRBJ2-1, with TRBD1 matching 9 bases. This CDR3 spans 17 amino acids. V lost 5 bases to trimming and J lost 3 bases; unmatched junction nucleotides: 11. From germline, CDR1 is SGHAT and CDR2 FQDESV (reference sequence). The CDR3 protein is CASSQIGQGTNYNEQFF. The CDR3 nucleotides read TGTGCCAGCAGCCAAATTGGACAGGGGACAAACTACAATGAGCAGTTCTTC.

This clonotype was observed at least ten times. V and J are TRBV10-3 and TRBJ1-5; D might be TRBD1 (5 bases). This CDR3 contains 16 residues. The V and J ends lost 0 bases and 3 bases respectively, with 12 bases between them. Germline V gene data show CDR1 as ENHRY and CDR2 as SYGVKD. Here the CDR3 reads CAISESAGIINQPQHF. The CDR3, as DNA: TGTGCCATCAGTGAGTCGGCAGGGATTATCAATCAGCCCCAGCATTTT.

The gene calls are TRBV12-3 or TRBV12-4 and TRBJ2-2; D not certain. CDR3 length equals 11 residues. V dropped 7 bases and J dropped 6 bases, with 6 bases sitting between them. The CDR3 spells CASNLSGELFF. The DNA for the CDR3 is TGTGCCAGCAACCTCTCCGGGGAGCTGTTTTTT.

The gene calls are TRBV6-6 and TRBJ1-5; D possibly corresponds to TRBD1 (5 bases). CDR3 size: 14 residues. CDR1 is MNHNY, CDR2 SVGAGI, per germline (reference sequence). V was trimmed by 6 bases and J by 4 bases, leaving 13 bases between them. The CDR3 region is CASSLDTSNQPQHF. The DNA for the CDR3 is TGTGCCAGCAGCCTGGACACATCAAATCAGCCCCAGCATTTT.

The sample holds many counts of this clonotype. This rearrangement joins TRBV19 to TRBJ2-2; tentative D call: TRBD1 (6 bases). The CDR3 consists of 15 residues. V lost 7 bases and J 0 bases, leaving 12 bases between the germline ends. From germline, CDR1 is LNHDA and CDR2 SQIVND (reference sequence). The DNA for the CDR3 is TGTGCCAGTATCGTAGGGGGAGCGAACACCGGGGAGCTGTTTTTT. It yields the protein CASIVGGANTGELFF.

In this sample, this clonotype turned up a few times. The chain carries TRBV27 and TRBJ1-6; 7 positions agree with TRBD1. The CDR3 contains 15 residues. Germline values: CDR1 MNHEY, CDR2 SMNVEV (reference sequence). Germline trimming cut 7 bases from V and 4 bases from J; bases unmatched to any gene: 7. This CDR3 is CASTSGQVYNSPLHF. The CDR3 DNA is TGTGCCAGCACCTCCGGACAGGTTTATAATTCACCCCTCCACTTT.

The chain couples TRBV6-1 to TRBJ2-5; the D gene is possibly TRBD2 (6 bases). The CDR3 runs 15 residues. V lost 0 bases, J lost 1 base, and 9 bases lay in between. Germline CDR1 reads MNHNS; CDR2 reads SASEGT. CDR3 amino acids: CASSEAGGFQETQYF. The CDR3 region has the DNA TGTGCCAGCAGTGAAGCCGGGGGATTCCAAGAGACCCAGTACTTC.

The chain links TRBV19 to TRBJ2-7, with 7 nucleotides matching TRBD1. In germline, CDR1 is LNHDA, CDR2 SQIVND (reference sequence). V dropped 6 bases and J dropped 3; count of bases not matched to a gene: 8. This CDR3 is 14 amino acids long. The CDR3 protein is CASSPSDRDYEQYF. In DNA form, the CDR3 reads TGTGCCAGTAGCCCATCCGACAGGGACTACGAGCAGTACTTC.

This clonotype was seen repeatedly, ten times or more. The rearrangement links TRBV19 to TRBJ1-5; D is unresolved. The CDR3 extends over 13 amino acids. Trimming stripped 8 bases from V and 3 bases from J, with 11 bases between. Germline V CDR1 and CDR2: LNHDA, SQIVND (reference sequence). CDR3 nucleotide sequence: TGTGCCAGTTCTCAGGTCTTCAATCAGCCCCAGCATTTT. It codes for CASSQVFNQPQHF.